This TCR beta chain was sequenced during a study of blood T cell repertoires in COVID-19. Whole-study context: Material from acute and convalescent COVID-19 was sourced from the United States, Italy and Spain.

V shed 3 bases and J shed 3 bases, with 7 bases lying between them. The length of the CDR3 is 12 residues. Germline lookup yields CDR1 SQVTM and CDR2 ANQGSEA. Per the original methods: It was from reference gene primer amplification that nucleated cell counts were estimated. This table comes from immunoSEQ multiplex PCR, and its TCRdb copy is limited to in-frame clones, with some not included. V and J calls and clone size are given by that table; D and trimming were obtained from the DNA. This sample yields about 280,000 clones, of which roughly 87% are seen a single time; almost 9.5% belongs to the top ten.

This clonotype originated in a man between 18 and 29 years old with active or convalescent COVID-19. The rearrangement joins TRBV29-1 to TRBJ2-3, with a possible D match to TRBD2 (5 bases). The sequenced sample consisted of peripheral blood. The CDR3 DNA is TGCAGCGTTGAGGGCGGGACAGATACGCAGTATTTT. This encodes CSVEGGTDTQYF.